This TCR beta chain was recovered during a study of beta chain features in type 1 diabetes. Study observations and caveats: Short templates might get an advantage during PCR, and this would be equal in patients and controls.

CDR1 is SGDLS and CDR2 is YYNGEE in the germline V gene. Trimming took 0 bases from V and 1 from J, leaving 25 bases between them. The length of the CDR3 is 20 residues. All of the isolated RNA was reverse transcribed, so expressed TCRB transcripts were sequenced. The protocol was immunoSEQ multiplex PCR, while the TCRdb copy is restricted to in-frame clones and leaves out a portion. The sample records just over 600,000 clones, roughly 15% being singletons. This clone was detected a few times. Its target is unknown. The sequencing input was naive CD4+ T cells from blood. The TCR originated in a man younger than 35 in good health. The chain joins TRBV9 to TRBJ2-5; tentative D call: TRBD1 (6 bases). CDR3 DNA sequence: TGTGCCAGCAGCGTAGGACCGGGACATAAGCTGGGTAACTTCCAAGAGACCCAGTACTTC. Translating gives CASSVGPGHKLGNFQETQYF.